The 12 T cell receptor beta chains given below trace back to one sample, sequenced in a study of blood T cell repertoires in COVID-19. Some clones are missing from TCRdb's copy, which holds only in-frame ones; the method was immunoSEQ multiplex PCR. The sample comprises hundreds of thousands of clones, 90% to 95% of which are singletons, and more than 3% rests with the top ten. Sequencing input: peripheral blood. The receptor set was obtained from a woman younger than 30 who had recovered from COVID-19.

The gene calls are TRBV30 and TRBJ2-3; TRBD2 agrees at 8 bases. This CDR3 spans 17 amino acids. V lost 0 bases and J lost 2; bases outside the gene matches: 10. Germline loops: CDR1 GTSNPN, CDR2 SVGIG (reference sequence). The CDR3 region is CAWSVGASGRFTDTQYF. The CDR3, as DNA: TGTGCCTGGAGTGTAGGGGCTAGCGGGCGATTCACAGATACGCAGTATTTT.

The chain couples TRBV6-6 to TRBJ2-2; TRBD1 matches at 11 bases. Trimming removed 6 bases from V and 4 bases from J; junction bases left unmatched: 1. Germline CDR1 and CDR2: MNHNY and SVGAGI (reference sequence). The CDR3 runs to 14 residues. The CDR3 DNA follows: TGTGCCAGCAGCGGGACAGGGGGCACCGGGGAGCTGTTTTTT. It translates to CASSGTGGTGELFF.

The chain couples TRBV5-6 to TRBJ1-1, with TRBD1 matching 7 bases. Germline lookup yields CDR1 SGHDT and CDR2 YYEEEE. The length of the CDR3 is 15 residues. The junction had 9 bases not matched to a gene; V was cut back by 4 bases and J by 3 bases. CDR3 loop: CASSPLQGFDTEAFF. The CDR3 coding sequence is TGTGCCAGCAGCCCCCTACAGGGGTTCGACACTGAAGCTTTCTTT.

The chain's CDR3 is CASSQKRGYNTGELFF. The CDR3 nucleotides are TGCGCCAGCAGCCAGAAAAGGGGGTATAACACCGGGGAGCTGTTTTTT. The J gene is TRBJ2-2, the V gene TRBV4-1; D perhaps matches TRBD1 (6 bases). V was pared by 3 bases and J by 2 bases, with 13 bases between. Germline CDR1 and CDR2: MGHRA and YSYEKL. This CDR3 has 16 residues.

The chain joins TRBV11-3 to TRBJ2-1; 7 bases are shared with TRBD2. The CDR3 spans 15 residues. Trimming removed 6 bases from V and 2 bases from J; junction bases left unmatched: 7. Germline V CDR1 and CDR2: SGHNT, YENEEA. The CDR3 is CASSQRRETYNEQFF. CDR3 nucleotide sequence: TGTGCCAGCAGTCAGAGGCGGGAGACCTACAATGAGCAGTTCTTC.

The gene calls are TRBV7-2 and TRBJ1-1; D call uncertain. The length of the CDR3 is 13 residues. Trimming shortened V by 5 bases and J by 4 bases, and 11 bases separated the two germline ends. Germline V gene data show CDR1 as SGHTA and CDR2 as FQGNSA. As DNA, the CDR3 is TGTGCCAGCAGCCGATCCGGGAGCACTGAAGCTTTCTTT. It translates to CASSRSGSTEAFF. Drawing the rest from reference TRBV7-2 and TRBJ1-1, the complete variable domain is GAGVSQSPSNKVTEKGKDVELRCDPISGHTALYWYRQSLGQGLEFLIYFQGNSAPDKSGLPSDRFSAERTGGSVSTLTIQRTQQEDSAVYLCASSRSGSTEAFFGQGTRLTVV.

The chain uses TRBV2 and TRBJ1-3; D gene ambiguous. From germline, CDR1 is SNHLY and CDR2 FYNNEI. Trimming removed 4 bases from V and 2 bases from J, with 6 bases in between. The CDR3 runs 13 residues. The CDR3 DNA reads as TGTGCCAGCAGTGCGGTCGCTGGAAACACCATATATTTT. This sequence encodes CASSAVAGNTIYF.

Written as DNA, the CDR3 is TGTGCCAGTAGTAGCCAGGCCACCGGGGAGCTGTTTTTT. It codes for CASSSQATGELFF. V usage is TRBV19 and J usage is TRBJ2-2; no definite D call. The germline V gene encodes CDR1 LNHDA and CDR2 SQIVND (reference sequence). The length of the CDR3 is 13 residues. V lost 4 bases, J lost 4 bases, and 7 bases lay in between.

The chain links TRBV7-9 to TRBJ2-3; D perhaps matches TRBD1 (6 bases). The germline gives CDR1 SEHNR, CDR2 FQNEAQ (reference sequence). The ends were cut back, 8 bases at V and 0 bases at J, with 15 bases in the middle. CDR3 size: 15 residues. The CDR3, as DNA: TGTGCCAGCGAAACCGGGACAACTAGCACAGATACGCAGTATTTT. Translation: CASETGTTSTDTQYF.

The chain uses TRBV7-8 and TRBJ2-3; TRBD2 matches at 8 bases. The CDR3 has 16 amino acids. Germline CDR1 and CDR2: SGHVS and FQNEAQ. The trim removed 1 base at V and 2 bases at J, leaving 5 bases unmatched. The CDR3 loop is CASSLVGTRDTDTQYF. In DNA form, the CDR3 reads TGTGCCAGCAGCTTAGTAGGGACTAGGGACACAGATACGCAGTATTTT.

This chain uses TRBV5-6 with TRBJ2-1; TRBD2 agrees at 12 bases. V dropped 1 base and J dropped 8; count of bases not matched to a gene: 4. CDR1 is SGHDT and CDR2 is YYEEEE in the germline V gene. There are 15 residues in the CDR3. CDR3 loop: CASSLSASGRDEQFF. The CDR3 DNA follows: TGTGCCAGCAGCTTGTCGGCTAGCGGGAGGGATGAGCAGTTCTTC.

This clone was seen a single time. The chain carries TRBV5-1 and TRBJ2-1, with TRBD2 matching over 14 bases. Unmatched junction bases numbered 3, after V lost 8 bases and J lost 8 bases. Germline CDR1 SGHRS, CDR2 YFSETQ. CDR3 length: 13 amino acids. The CDR3 DNA reads TGCGCCAGTACGACTAGCGGGAGGGATGAGCAGTTCTTC. Encoded protein: CASTTSGRDEQFF.